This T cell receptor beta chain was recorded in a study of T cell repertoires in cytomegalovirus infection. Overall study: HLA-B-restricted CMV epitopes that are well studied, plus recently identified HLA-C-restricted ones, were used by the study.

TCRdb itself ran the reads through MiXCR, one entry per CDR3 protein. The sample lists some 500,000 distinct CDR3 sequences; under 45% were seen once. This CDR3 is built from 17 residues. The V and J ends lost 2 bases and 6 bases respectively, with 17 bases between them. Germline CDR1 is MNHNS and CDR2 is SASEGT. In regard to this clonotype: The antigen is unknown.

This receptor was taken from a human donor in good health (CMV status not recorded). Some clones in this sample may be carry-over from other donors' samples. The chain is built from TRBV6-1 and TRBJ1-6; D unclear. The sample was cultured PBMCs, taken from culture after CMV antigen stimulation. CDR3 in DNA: TGTGCCAGCAGTGAATTATCTTGGCAGGTCGCTAATTCACCCCTCCACTTT. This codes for CASSELSWQVANSPLHF.